The table lists the clone carrying this TCR beta chain with a few counts. Its antigen is not known. Sequencing templates came from extracted RNA that was reverse transcribed into cDNA. Using immunoSEQ multiplex PCR, the repertoire was profiled, and TCRdb retains in-frame clones only, with some absent. The table lists about 64,000 clones, 35% to 55% of them singletons. The data were taken from a study of CD8+ T cells in alopecia areata. Points from the study as a whole: Among the cells sequenced in scalp samples are also the resident alphabeta T cells of normal skin. Possibly because of HLA-related factors, TCR sharing was less clear across patients than in mice.

The CDR3 has 23 amino acids. Germline V gene sequence: CDR1 SQVTM, CDR2 ANQGSEA. V dropped 3 bases and J dropped 0 bases, with 36 bases sitting between them. Treatment denoted: oral pan-JAK inhibitor, 5-10 mg twice daily. The specimen was CD8+ T cells sorted from blood, collected around week 36, from a patient treated with tofacitinib. The origin of this receptor is a human donor with alopecia areata. This chain uses TRBV29-1 with TRBJ2-1, with a possible D match to TRBD2 (6 bases). This chain's CDR3 is CSVDGVRQSSSVSPPSSYNEQFF. The DNA for the CDR3 is TGCAGCGTTGATGGAGTCCGACAGTCCTCTAGCGTCTCCCCACCATCCTCCTACAATGAGCAGTTCTTC.